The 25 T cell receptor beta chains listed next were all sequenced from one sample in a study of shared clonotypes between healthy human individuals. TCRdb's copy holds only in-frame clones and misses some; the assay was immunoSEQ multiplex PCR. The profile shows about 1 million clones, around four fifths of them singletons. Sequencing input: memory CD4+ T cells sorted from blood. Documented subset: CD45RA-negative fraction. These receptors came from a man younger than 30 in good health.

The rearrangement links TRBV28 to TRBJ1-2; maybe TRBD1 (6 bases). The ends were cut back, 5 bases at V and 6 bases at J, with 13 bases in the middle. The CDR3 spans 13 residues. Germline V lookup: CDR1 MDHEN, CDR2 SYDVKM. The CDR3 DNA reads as TGTGCCAGCAGTACCAGGACAGTAGATGGCTACACCTTC. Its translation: CASSTRTVDGYTF.

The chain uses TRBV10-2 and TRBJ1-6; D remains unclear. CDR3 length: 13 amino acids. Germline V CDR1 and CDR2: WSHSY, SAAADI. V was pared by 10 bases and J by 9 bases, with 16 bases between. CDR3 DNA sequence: TGCGCCACCAAAGAAGGGTTGCGTTCACCCCTCCACTTT. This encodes CATKEGLRSPLHF.

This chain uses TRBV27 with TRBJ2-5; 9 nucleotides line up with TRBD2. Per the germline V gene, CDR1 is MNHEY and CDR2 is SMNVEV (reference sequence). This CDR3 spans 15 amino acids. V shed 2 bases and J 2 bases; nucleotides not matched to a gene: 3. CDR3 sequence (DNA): TGTGCCAGCAGTTTACTAGCGGGGTTACAAGAGACCCAGTACTTC. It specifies CASSLLAGLQETQYF.

The CDR3 loop reads CASSLPIGELFF. CDR3 nucleotide sequence: TGTGCCAGCAGCTTACCGATCGGGGAGCTGTTTTTT. The V and J genes are TRBV7-8 and TRBJ2-2; D call uncertain. Germline CDR1 is SGHVS and CDR2 is FQNEAQ. Trimming cost V 2 bases and J 7 bases, with 5 bases left between them. CDR3 size: 12 residues. The full variable domain, in which reference TRBV7-8 and TRBJ2-2 provide the parts outside the CDR3, is GAGVSQSPRYKVAKRGQDVALRCDPISGHVSLFWYQQALGQGPEFLTYFQNEAQLDKSGLPSDRFFAERPEGSVSTLKIQRTQQEDSAVYLCASSLPIGELFFGEGSRLTVL.

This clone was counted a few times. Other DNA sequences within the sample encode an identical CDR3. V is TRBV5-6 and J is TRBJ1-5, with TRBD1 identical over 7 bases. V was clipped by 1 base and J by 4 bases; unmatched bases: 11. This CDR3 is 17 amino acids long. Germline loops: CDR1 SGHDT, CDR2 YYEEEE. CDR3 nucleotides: TGTGCCAGCAGCTTGTGGCTTACGGGACAGTTTAATCAGCCCCAGCATTTT. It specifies CASSLWLTGQFNQPQHF.

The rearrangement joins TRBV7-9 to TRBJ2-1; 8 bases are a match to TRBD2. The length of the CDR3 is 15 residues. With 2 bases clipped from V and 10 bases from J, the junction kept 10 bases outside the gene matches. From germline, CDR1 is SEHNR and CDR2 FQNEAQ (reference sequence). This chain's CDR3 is CASSLLTAGGGEQFF. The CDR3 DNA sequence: TGTGCCAGCAGCTTATTGACGGCGGGGGGTGGAGAGCAGTTCTTC.

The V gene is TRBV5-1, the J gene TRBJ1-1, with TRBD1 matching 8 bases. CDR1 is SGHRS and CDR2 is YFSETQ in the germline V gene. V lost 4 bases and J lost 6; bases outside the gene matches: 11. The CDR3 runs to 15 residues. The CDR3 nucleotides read TGCGCCAGCAGCGAAGGACAGGGTAGCAGGGCTGAAGCTTTCTTT. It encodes CASSEGQGSRAEAFF. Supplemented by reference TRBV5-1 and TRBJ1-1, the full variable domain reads KAGVTQTPRYLIKTRGQQVTLSCSPISGHRSVSWYQQTPGQGLQFLFEYFSETQRNKGNFPGRFSGRQFSNSRSEMNVSTLELGDSALYLCASSEGQGSRAEAFFGQGTRLTVV.

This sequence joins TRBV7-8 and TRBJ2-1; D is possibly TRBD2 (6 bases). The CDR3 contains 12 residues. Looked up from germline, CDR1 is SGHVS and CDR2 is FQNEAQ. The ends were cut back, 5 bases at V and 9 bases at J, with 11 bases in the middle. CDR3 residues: CASSQVRGEQFF. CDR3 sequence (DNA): TGTGCCAGCAGCCAAGTGCGGGGTGAGCAGTTCTTC.

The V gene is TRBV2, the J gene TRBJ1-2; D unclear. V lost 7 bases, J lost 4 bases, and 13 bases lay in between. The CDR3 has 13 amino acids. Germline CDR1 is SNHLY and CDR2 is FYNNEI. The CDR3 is CASTPTDVYGYTF. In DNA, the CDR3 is TGTGCCAGCACCCCAACAGATGTCTATGGCTACACCTTC. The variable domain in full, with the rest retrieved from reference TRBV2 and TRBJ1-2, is EPEVTQTPSHQVTQMGQEVILRCVPISNHLYFYWYRQILGQKVEFLVSFYNNEISEKSEIFDDQFSVERPDGSNFTLKIRSTKLEDSAMYFCASTPTDVYGYTFGSGTRLTVV.

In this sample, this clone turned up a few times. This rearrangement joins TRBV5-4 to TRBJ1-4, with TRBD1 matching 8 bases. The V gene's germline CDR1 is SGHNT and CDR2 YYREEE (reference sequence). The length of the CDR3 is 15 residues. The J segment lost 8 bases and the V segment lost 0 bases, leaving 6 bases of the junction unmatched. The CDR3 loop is CASSLEGRGREKLFF. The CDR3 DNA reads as TGTGCCAGCAGCTTGGAGGGCAGGGGGCGAGAAAAACTGTTTTTT.

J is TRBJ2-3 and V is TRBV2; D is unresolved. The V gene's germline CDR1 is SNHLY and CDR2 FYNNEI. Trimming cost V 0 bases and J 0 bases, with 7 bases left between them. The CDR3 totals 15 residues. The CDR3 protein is CASSEAQWSTDTQYF. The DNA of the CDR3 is TGTGCCAGCAGTGAAGCGCAATGGAGCACAGATACGCAGTATTTT.

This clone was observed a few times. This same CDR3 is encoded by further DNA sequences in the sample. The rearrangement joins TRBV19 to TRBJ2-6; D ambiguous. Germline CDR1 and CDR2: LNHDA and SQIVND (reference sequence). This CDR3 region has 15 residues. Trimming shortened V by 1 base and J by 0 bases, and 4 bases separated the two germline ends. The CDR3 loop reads CASSIGSSGANVLTF. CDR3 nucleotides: TGTGCCAGTAGTATAGGTAGCTCTGGGGCCAACGTCCTGACTTTC.

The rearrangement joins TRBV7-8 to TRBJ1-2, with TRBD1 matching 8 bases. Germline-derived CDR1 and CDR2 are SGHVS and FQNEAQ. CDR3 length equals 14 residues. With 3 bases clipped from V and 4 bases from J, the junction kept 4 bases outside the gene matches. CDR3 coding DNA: TGTGCCAGCAGCTTGACAGGGGACCCCTATGGCTACACCTTC. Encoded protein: CASSLTGDPYGYTF.

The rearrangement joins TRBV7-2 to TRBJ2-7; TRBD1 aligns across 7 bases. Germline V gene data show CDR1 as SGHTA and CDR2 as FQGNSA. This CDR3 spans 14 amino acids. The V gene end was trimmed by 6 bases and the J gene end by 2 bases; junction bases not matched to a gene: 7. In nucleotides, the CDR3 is TGTGCCAGCAGTTCCGGGACAGTTACCTACGAGCAGTACTTC. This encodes CASSSGTVTYEQYF.

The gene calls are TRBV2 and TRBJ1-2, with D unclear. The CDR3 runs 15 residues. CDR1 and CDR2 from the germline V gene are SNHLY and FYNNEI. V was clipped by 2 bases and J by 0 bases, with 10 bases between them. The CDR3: CASSETGRSNYGYTF. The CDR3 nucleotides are TGTGCCAGCAGTGAAACGGGGAGGTCTAACTATGGCTACACCTTC. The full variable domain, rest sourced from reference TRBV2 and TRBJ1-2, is EPEVTQTPSHQVTQMGQEVILRCVPISNHLYFYWYRQILGQKVEFLVSFYNNEISEKSEIFDDQFSVERPDGSNFTLKIRSTKLEDSAMYFCASSETGRSNYGYTFGSGTRLTVV.

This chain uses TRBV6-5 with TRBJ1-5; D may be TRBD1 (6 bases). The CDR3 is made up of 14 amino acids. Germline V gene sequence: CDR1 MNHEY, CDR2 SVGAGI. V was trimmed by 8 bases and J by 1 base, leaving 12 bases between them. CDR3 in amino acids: CASAMGGSNQPQHF. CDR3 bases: TGTGCCAGCGCCATGGGGGGCAGCAATCAGCCCCAGCATTTT.

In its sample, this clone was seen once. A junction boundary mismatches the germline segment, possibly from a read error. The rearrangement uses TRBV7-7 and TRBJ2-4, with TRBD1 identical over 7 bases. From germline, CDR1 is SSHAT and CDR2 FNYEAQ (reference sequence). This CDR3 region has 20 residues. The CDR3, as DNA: TGTGCTAGCAGCTTAAAGTTTCTGACAGGGCGAACACTAGCCAAAAACATTCAGTACTTC. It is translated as CASSLKFLTGRTLAKNIQYF.

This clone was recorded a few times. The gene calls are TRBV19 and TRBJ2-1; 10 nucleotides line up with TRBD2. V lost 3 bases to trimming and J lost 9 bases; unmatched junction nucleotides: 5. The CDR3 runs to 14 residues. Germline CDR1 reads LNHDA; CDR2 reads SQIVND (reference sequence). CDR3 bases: TGTGCCAGTAGTATCGCTAGCGGGGGATCTGAGCAGTTCTTC. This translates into CASSIASGGSEQFF.

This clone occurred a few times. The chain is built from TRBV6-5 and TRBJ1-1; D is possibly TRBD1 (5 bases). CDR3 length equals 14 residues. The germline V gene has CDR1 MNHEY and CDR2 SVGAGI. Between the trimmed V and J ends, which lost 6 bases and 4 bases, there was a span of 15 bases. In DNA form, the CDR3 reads TGTGCCAGCAGAAACGGGGGGTTTAGCACTGAAGCTTTCTTT. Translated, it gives CASRNGGFSTEAFF.

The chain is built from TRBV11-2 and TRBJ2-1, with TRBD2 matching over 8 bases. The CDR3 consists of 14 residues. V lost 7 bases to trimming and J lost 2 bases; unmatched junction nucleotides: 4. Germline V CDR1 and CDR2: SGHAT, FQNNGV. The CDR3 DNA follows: TGTGCCAGCACCCTAGCGGGTACCTACAATGAGCAGTTCTTC. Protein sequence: CASTLAGTYNEQFF.

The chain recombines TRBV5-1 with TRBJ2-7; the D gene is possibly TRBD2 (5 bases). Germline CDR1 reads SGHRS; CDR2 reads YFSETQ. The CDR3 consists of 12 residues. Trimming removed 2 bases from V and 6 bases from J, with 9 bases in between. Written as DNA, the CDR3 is TGCGCCAGCAGCTTCATGGGAGTCGAGCAGTACTTC. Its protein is CASSFMGVEQYF.

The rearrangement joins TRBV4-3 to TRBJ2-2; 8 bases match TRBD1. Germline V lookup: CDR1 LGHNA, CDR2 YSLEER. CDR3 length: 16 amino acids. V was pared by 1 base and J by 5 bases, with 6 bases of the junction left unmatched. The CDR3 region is CASSQGGGQDTGELFF. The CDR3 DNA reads TGCGCCAGCAGCCAAGGAGGGGGACAGGATACCGGGGAGCTGTTTTTT.

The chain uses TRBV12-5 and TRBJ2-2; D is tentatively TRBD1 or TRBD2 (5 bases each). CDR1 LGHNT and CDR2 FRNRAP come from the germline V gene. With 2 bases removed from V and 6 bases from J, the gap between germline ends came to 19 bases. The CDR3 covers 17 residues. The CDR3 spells CASGLTEGTLRPGELFF. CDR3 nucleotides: TGTGCTAGTGGTTTGACCGAGGGGACCCTTCGCCCCGGGGAGCTGTTTTTT.

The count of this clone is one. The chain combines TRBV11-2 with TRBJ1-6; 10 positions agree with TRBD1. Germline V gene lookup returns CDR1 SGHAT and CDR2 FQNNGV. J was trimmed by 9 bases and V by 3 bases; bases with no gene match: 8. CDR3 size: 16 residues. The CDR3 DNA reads TGTGCCAGCAGCTTTACCAGACAGGGGGCCGGTTCACCCCTCCACTTT. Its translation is CASSFTRQGAGSPLHF.

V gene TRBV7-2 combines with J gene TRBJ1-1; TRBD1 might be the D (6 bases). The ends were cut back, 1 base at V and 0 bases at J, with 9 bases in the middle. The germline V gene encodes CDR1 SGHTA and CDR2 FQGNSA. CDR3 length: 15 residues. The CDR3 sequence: CASSLGQGLNTEAFF. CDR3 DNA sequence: TGTGCCAGCAGCTTAGGGCAGGGGTTGAACACTGAAGCTTTCTTT.